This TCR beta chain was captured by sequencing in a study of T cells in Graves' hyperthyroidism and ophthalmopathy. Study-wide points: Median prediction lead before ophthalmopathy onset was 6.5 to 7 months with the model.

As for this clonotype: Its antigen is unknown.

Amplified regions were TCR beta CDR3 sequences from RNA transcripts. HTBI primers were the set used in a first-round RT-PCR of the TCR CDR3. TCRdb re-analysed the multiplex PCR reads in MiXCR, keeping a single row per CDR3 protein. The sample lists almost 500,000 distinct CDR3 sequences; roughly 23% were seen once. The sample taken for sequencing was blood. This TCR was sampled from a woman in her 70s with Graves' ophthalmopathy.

The CDR3 region is CASSVTENSPLHF. The CDR3 region has the DNA TGTGCCAGCAGCGTGACCGAAAATTCACCCCTCCACTTT. J is TRBJ1-6 and V is TRBV9; D is unresolved. Germline-derived CDR1 and CDR2 are SGDLS and YYNGEE. Trimming took 2 bases from V and 7 from J, leaving 7 bases between them. The CDR3 contains 13 residues.